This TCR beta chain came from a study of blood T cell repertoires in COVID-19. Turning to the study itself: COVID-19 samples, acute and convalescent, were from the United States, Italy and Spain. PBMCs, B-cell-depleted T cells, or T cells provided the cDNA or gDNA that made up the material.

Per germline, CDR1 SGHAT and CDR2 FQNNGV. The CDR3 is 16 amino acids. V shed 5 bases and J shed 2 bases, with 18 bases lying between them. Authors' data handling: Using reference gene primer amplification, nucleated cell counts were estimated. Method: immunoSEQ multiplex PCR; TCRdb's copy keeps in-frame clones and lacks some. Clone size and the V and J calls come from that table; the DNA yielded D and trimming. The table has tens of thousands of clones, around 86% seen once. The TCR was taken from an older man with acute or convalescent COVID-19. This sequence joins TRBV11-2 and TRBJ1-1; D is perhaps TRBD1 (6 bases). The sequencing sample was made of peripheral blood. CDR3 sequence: CASSPRVGRGNTEAFF. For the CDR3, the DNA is TGTGCCAGCAGCCCCCGGGTGGGCAGGGGAAACACTGAAGCTTTCTTT.